The subject of this entry is one TCR beta chain. What it binds is unknown. Primers: 60 Vbeta forward and 13 Jbeta reverse. Repertoires were generated with immunoSEQ multiplex PCR, while TCRdb's copy carries only in-frame clones and drops some. The data contain 95,000 to 150,000 clones, about three fifths of them seen just once; the ten biggest clones take up less than 9%. This entry comes from a study of cytomegalovirus exposure and HLA in healthy donors. Study-level results: What TCR beta sequences reportedly achieved was accurate prediction of HLA-A and HLA-B alleles in most subjects.

The ends were cut back, 4 bases at V and 6 bases at J, with 22 bases in the middle. This CDR3 contains 16 residues. Germline CDR1 SGDLS, CDR2 YYNGEE. The chain carries TRBV9 and TRBJ1-2; possible D gene TRBD1, 6 bases. Sequencing used PBMCs. This receptor was taken from a woman in her thirties or forties in good health and CMV-seropositive. The CDR3 coding sequence is TGTGCCAGCAGCCCCGTTTCCGCGGAGACAGGAAATGGCTACACCTTC. Amino acid sequence: CASSPVSAETGNGYTF.